Included here is one TCR beta chain sequence, with context. Its target is not known. These data are taken from a study of beta chain features in type 1 diabetes. Regarding the study as a whole: A moderate, significant TCRB CDR3 shortening appeared in type 1 diabetes across four CD4+ subsets.

Expressed TCRB transcripts got sequenced, as all isolated RNA was reverse transcribed. Produced via immunoSEQ multiplex PCR; TCRdb's table is partial and in-frame only. Of about 710,000 clones listed, 11% to 15% are singletons. The V end was cut by 3 bases, the J end by 7 bases, with 4 bases between. The CDR3 has 11 residues. Germline assignment: CDR1 SEHNR and CDR2 FQNEAQ (reference sequence). The TCR comes from a man between 18 and 29 years old with type 1 diabetes. Sample: naive CD4+ T cells from blood. The rearrangement joins TRBV7-9 to TRBJ1-5; no clear D. This CDR3 is CASSFSQPQHF. In DNA form, the CDR3 reads TGTGCCAGCAGCTTTTCGCAGCCCCAGCATTTT.